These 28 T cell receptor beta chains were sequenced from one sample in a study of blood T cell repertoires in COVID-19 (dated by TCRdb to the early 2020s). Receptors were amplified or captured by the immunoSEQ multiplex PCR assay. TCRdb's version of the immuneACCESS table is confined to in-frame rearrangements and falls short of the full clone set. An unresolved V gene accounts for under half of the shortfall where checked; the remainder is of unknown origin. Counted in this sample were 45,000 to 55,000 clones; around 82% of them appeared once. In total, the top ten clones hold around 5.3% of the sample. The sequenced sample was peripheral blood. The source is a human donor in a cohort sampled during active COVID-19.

CDR3 in amino acids: CASSLGFRGLYF. The CDR3 DNA reads as TGTGCCAGCAGCTTGGGGTTCAGGGGGCTTTACTTC. This sequence joins TRBV5-5 and TRBJ2-7; 8 positions match TRBD1. CDR1 SGHKS and CDR2 YYEKEE come from the germline V gene (reference sequence). Unmatched junction bases numbered 6, after V lost 0 bases and J lost 13 bases. CDR3 length: 12 amino acids.

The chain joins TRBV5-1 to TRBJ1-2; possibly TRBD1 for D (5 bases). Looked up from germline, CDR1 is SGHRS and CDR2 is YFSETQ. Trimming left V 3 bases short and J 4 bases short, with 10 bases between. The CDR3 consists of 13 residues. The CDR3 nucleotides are TGCGCCAGCAGCTGGGGCAGATTCTATGGCTACACCTTC. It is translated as CASSWGRFYGYTF.

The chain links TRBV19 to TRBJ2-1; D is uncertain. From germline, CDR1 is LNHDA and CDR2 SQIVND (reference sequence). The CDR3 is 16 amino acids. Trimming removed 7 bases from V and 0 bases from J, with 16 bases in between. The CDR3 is CASTPVLSSSYNEQFF. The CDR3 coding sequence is TGTGCCAGTACCCCCGTCTTGTCCAGCTCCTACAATGAGCAGTTCTTC.

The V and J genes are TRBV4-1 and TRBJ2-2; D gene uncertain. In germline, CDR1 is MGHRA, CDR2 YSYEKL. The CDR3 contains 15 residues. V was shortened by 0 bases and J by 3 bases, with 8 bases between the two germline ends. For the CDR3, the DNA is TGCGCCAGCAGCCAAGAGGCGAGGTACACCGGGGAGCTGTTTTTT. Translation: CASSQEARYTGELFF.

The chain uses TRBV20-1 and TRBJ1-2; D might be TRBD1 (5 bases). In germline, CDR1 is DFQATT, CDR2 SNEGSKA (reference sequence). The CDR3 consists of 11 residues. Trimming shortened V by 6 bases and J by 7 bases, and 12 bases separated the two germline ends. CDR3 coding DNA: TGCAGTGCCGACAGAACGGTTGGCTACACCTTC. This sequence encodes CSADRTVGYTF.

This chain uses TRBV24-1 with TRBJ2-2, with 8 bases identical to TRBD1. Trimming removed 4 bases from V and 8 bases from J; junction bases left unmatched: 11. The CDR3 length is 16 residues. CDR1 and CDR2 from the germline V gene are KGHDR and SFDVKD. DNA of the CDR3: TGTGCCACCAGTGACACCGGACAGGGAAGGGCAGGGGAGCTGTTTTTT. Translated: CATSDTGQGRAGELFF.

The CDR3 region has the DNA TGTGCCTGGGCCCCAGGGGACACTTCACCCCTCCACTTT. As protein: CAWAPGDTSPLHF. The rearrangement uses TRBV30 and TRBJ1-6; D may be TRBD1 (6 bases). This CDR3 contains 13 residues. Looked up from germline, CDR1 is GTSNPN and CDR2 is SVGIG (reference sequence). V was clipped by 5 bases and J by 9 bases, with 14 bases between them.

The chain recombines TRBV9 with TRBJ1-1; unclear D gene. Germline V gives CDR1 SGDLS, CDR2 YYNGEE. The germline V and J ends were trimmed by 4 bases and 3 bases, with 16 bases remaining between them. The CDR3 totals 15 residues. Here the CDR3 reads CASSPGLRRDTEAFF. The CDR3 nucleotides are TGTGCCAGCAGCCCCGGACTGCGGCGGGACACTGAAGCTTTCTTT.

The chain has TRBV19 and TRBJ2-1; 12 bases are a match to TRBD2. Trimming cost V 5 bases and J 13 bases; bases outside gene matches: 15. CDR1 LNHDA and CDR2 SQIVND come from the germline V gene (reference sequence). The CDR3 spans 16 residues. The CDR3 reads CASSSRLAGDLRRQFF. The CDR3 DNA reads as TGTGCCAGTAGTTCCCGACTAGCGGGGGATTTGAGGAGACAGTTCTTC. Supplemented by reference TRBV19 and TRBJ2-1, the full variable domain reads DGGITQSPKYLFRKEGQNVTLSCEQNLNHDAMYWYRQDPGQGLRLIYYSQIVNDFQKGDIAEGYSVSREKKESFPLTVTSAQKNPTAFYLCASSSRLAGDLRRQFFGPGTRLTVL.

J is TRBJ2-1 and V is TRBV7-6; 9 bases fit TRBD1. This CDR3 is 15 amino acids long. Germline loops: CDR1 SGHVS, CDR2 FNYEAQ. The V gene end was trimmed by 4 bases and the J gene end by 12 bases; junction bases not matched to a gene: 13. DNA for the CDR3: TGTGCCAGCAGCTCCTTCCCGGGACAGGGAGAGGTGCAGTTCTTC. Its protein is CASSSFPGQGEVQFF.

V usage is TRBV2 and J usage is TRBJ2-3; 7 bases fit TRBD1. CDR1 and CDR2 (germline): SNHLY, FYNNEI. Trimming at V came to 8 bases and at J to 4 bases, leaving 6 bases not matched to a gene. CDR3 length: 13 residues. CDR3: CASFRQGADTQYF. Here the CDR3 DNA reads TGTGCCAGCTTCCGACAGGGCGCAGATACGCAGTATTTT.

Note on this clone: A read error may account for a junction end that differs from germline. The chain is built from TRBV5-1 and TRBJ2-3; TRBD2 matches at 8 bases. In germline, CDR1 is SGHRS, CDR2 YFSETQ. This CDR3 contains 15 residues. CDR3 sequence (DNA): TGCGCCCGCAGCTGGGCCGGGGGGGGTCTAAATACGCAGTATTTT. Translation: CARSWAGGGLNTQYF. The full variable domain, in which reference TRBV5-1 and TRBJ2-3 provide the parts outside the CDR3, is KAGVTQTPRYLIKTRGQQVTLSCSPISGHRSVSWYQQTPGQGLQFLFEYFSETQRNKGNFPGRFSGRQFSNSRSEMNVSTLELGDSALYLCARSWAGGGLNTQYFGPGTRLTVL.

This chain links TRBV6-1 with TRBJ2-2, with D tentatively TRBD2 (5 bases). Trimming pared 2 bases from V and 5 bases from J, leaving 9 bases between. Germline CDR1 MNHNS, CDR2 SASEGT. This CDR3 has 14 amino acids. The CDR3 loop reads CASSELDSTGELFF. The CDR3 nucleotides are TGTGCCAGCAGTGAATTGGACTCAACCGGGGAGCTGTTTTTT.

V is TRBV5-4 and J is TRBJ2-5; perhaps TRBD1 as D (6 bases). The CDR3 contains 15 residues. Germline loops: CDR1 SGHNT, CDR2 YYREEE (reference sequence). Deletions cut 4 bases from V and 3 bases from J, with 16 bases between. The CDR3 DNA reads TGTGCCAGCAGCCGGGACATAGGGGGTAAAGAGACCCAGTACTTC. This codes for CASSRDIGGKETQYF.

DNA for the CDR3: TGTGCCAGCAGCTTTGGTCGGACAGGGGGCTACAATGAGCAGTTCTTC. This translates into CASSFGRTGGYNEQFF. The chain links TRBV11-3 to TRBJ2-1; 10 bases line up with TRBD1. Germline trimming cut 3 bases from V and 3 bases from J; bases unmatched to any gene: 5. This CDR3 is built from 16 residues. Germline assignment: CDR1 SGHNT and CDR2 YENEEA.

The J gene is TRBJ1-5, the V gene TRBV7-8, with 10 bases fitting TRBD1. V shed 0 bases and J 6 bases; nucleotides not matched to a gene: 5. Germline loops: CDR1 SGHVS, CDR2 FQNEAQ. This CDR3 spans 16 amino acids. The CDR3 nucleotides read TGTGCCAGCAGCTTAGCGAGTGGGACAGGGGCTCAGCCCCAGCATTTT. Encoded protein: CASSLASGTGAQPQHF. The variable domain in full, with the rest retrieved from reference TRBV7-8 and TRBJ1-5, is GAGVSQSPRYKVAKRGQDVALRCDPISGHVSLFWYQQALGQGPEFLTYFQNEAQLDKSGLPSDRFFAERPEGSVSTLKIQRTQQEDSAVYLCASSLASGTGAQPQHFGDGTRLSIL.

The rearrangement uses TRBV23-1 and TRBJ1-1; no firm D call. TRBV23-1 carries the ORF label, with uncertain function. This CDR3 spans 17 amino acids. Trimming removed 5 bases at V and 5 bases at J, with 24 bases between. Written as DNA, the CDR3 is TGCGCCAGCAGTTGGCCGCTTCGGGAGTCCGCCCGGACTGAAGCTTTCTTT. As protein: CASSWPLRESARTEAFF.

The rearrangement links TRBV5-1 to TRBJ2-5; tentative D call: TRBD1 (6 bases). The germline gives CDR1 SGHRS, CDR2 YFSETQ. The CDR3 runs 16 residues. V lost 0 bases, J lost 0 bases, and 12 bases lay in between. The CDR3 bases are TGCGCCAGCAGCTTGGACAGGGATTGGTACCAAGAGACCCAGTACTTC. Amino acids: CASSLDRDWYQETQYF.

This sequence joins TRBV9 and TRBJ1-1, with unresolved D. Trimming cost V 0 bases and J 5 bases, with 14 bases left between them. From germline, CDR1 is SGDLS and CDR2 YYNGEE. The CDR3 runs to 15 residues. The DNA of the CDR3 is TGTGCCAGCAGCGTAGATATAGGAGGGAGGACTGAAGCTTTCTTT. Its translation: CASSVDIGGRTEAFF.

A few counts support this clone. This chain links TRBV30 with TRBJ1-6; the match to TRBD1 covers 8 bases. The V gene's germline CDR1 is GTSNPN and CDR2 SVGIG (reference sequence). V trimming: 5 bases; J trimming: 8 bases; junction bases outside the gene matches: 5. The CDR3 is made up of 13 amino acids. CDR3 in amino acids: CAWGTGRDSPLHF. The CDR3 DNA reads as TGTGCCTGGGGGACAGGTCGGGATTCACCCCTCCACTTT.

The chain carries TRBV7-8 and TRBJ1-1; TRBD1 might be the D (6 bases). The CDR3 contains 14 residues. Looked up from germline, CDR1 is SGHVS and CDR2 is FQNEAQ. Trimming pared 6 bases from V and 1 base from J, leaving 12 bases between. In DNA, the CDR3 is TGTGCCAGCAGGCGACAGGTTGAGAACACTGAAGCTTTCTTT. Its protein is CASRRQVENTEAFF.

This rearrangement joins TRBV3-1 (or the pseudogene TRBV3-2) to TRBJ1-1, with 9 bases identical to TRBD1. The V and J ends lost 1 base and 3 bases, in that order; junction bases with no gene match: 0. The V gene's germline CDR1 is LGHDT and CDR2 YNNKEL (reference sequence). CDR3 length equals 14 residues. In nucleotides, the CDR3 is TGTGCCAGCAGCCAAGGGGACAGGGACACTGAAGCTTTCTTT. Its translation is CASSQGDRDTEAFF.

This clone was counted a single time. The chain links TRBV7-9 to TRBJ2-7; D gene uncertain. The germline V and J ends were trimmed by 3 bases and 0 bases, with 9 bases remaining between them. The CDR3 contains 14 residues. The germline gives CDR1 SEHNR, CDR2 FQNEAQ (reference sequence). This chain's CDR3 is CASSFPFSSYEQYF. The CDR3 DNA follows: TGTGCCAGCAGCTTCCCCTTTAGCTCCTACGAGCAGTACTTC.

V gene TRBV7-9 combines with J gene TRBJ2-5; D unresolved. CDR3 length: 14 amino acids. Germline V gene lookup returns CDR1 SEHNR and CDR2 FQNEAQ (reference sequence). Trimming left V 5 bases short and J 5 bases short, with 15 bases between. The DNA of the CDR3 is TGTGCCAGCAGCGAAGGTTTAGCTAGGGAGACCCAGTACTTC. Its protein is CASSEGLARETQYF.

CDR3 amino acids: CATSSSTSGYNEQFF. The CDR3 nucleotides are TGTGCCACCAGCAGCTCGACTAGCGGATACAATGAGCAGTTCTTC. The genes are TRBV15 and TRBJ2-1, with 9 bases that match TRBD2. With 3 bases clipped from V and 4 bases from J, the junction kept 4 bases outside the gene matches. This CDR3 contains 15 residues. Germline CDR1 LNHNV, CDR2 YYDKDF (reference sequence).

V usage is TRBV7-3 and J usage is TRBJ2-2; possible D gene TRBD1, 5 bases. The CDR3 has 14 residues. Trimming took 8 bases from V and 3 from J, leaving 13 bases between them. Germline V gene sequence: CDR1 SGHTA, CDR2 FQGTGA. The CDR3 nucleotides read TGTGCCAGCCGTCAAGGGGTGCACACCGGGGAGCTGTTTTTT. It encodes CASRQGVHTGELFF.

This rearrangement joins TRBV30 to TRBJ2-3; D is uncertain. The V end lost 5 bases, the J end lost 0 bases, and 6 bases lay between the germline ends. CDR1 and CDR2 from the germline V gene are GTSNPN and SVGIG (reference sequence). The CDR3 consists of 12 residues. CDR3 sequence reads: CAWAQSTDTQYF. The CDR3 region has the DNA TGTGCCTGGGCACAGAGCACAGATACGCAGTATTTT.

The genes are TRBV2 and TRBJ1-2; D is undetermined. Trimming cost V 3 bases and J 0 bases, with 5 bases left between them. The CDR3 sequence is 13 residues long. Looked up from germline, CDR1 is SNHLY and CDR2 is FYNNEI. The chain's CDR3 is CASSDEANYGYTF. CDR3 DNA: TGTGCCAGCAGTGACGAGGCTAACTATGGCTACACCTTC. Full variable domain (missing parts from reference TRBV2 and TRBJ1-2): EPEVTQTPSHQVTQMGQEVILRCVPISNHLYFYWYRQILGQKVEFLVSFYNNEISEKSEIFDDQFSVERPDGSNFTLKIRSTKLEDSAMYFCASSDEANYGYTFGSGTRLTVV.